These 26 T cell receptor beta chains originate from one sample sequenced in a study of T cells in Graves' hyperthyroidism and ophthalmopathy. There were TCR beta CDR3 regions amplified from RNA transcripts. TCR CDR3 underwent first-round RT-PCR with the HTBI primer set. One entry per CDR3 protein, called by TCRdb with MiXCR from the multiplex PCR reads. Here the sample spans more than 500,000 distinct CDR3 sequences, about 17% being singletons. The sample consisted of blood. The receptor set was obtained from a woman between 25 and 40 years old with Graves' hyperthyroidism.

The V and J genes are TRBV29-1 and TRBJ2-7, with D perhaps being TRBD1 or TRBD2 (5 bases each). The CDR3 runs to 15 residues. The germline gives CDR1 SQVTM, CDR2 ANQGSEA. Trimming took 5 bases from V and 2 from J, leaving 19 bases between them. CDR3 amino acids: CSVTIRDRPAYEQYF. For the CDR3, the DNA is TGCAGCGTTACTATCCGGGACCGACCAGCCTACGAGCAGTACTTC.

The chain carries TRBV5-1 and TRBJ2-2; D is possibly TRBD1 (6 bases). Germline CDR1 and CDR2: SGHRS and YFSETQ. With 1 base removed from V and 6 bases from J, the gap between germline ends came to 10 bases. The CDR3 loop spans 14 amino acids. CDR3 sequence: CASSLQGSSGELFF. As DNA, the CDR3 is TGCGCCAGCAGCTTGCAGGGGAGTTCCGGGGAGCTGTTTTTT.

This clonotype was detected many times. This chain joins TRBV28 and TRBJ2-1; the match to TRBD2 covers 7 bases. This CDR3 region has 17 residues. Germline CDR1 and CDR2: MDHEN and SYDVKM. The V and J ends lost 4 bases and 2 bases, in that order; junction bases with no gene match: 11. CDR3 residues: CASSSIHSSGPYNEQFF. CDR3 in DNA: TGTGCCAGCAGTTCCATCCATTCTAGCGGCCCCTACAATGAGCAGTTCTTC. Filled out from reference TRBV28 and TRBJ2-1, the complete variable domain reads DVKVTQSSRYLVKRTGEKVFLECVQDMDHENMFWYRQDPGLGLRLIYFSYDVKMKEKGDIPEGYSVSREKKERFSLILESASTNQTSMYLCASSSIHSSGPYNEQFFGPGTRLTVL.

This chain joins TRBV10-3 and TRBJ2-7; the match to TRBD1 covers 7 bases. In germline, CDR1 is ENHRY, CDR2 SYGVKD. The CDR3 spans 15 residues. J lost 0 bases, V lost 6 bases, and 8 bases had no gene match. The CDR3 region has the DNA TGTGCCATCAGGAGGTTTGAGGGGGCCTCCTACGAGCAGTACTTC. This sequence encodes CAIRRFEGASYEQYF.

This rearrangement joins TRBV6-1 to TRBJ2-1; D is possibly TRBD2 (5 bases). CDR1 is MNHNS, CDR2 SASEGT, per germline. Trimming cost V 5 bases and J 3 bases, with 11 bases left between them. The CDR3 has 14 amino acids. This CDR3 is CASSPTRVYNEQFF. In DNA, the CDR3 is TGTGCCAGCAGTCCGACGAGGGTCTACAATGAGCAGTTCTTC.

In the case of this clonotype: This may be a read error, as it is one base from a much larger clone. V gene TRBV3-1 combines with J gene TRBJ2-7; 14 bases are a match to TRBD2. J was trimmed by 7 bases and V by 5 bases; bases with no gene match: 10. Germline V gene data show CDR1 as LGHDT and CDR2 as YNNKEL (reference sequence). The CDR3 spans 16 residues. The CDR3 loop reads CASSAGTSGRAGEQYF. The CDR3 bases are TGTGCCAGCAGCGCAGGGACTAGCGGGAGAGCAGGGGAGCAGTACTTC.

This clonotype came up many times. V gene TRBV7-2 combines with J gene TRBJ2-7; the match to TRBD2 covers 7 bases. Germline-derived CDR1 and CDR2 are SGHTA and FQGNSA. Trimming at V came to 4 bases and at J to 6 bases, leaving 6 bases not matched to a gene. The CDR3 is 13 residues long. CDR3 in amino acids: CASSSGLVFEQYF. Written as DNA, the CDR3 is TGTGCCAGCAGCTCCGGACTAGTTTTCGAGCAGTACTTC.

This clonotype was seen a handful of times. The rearrangement links TRBV13 to TRBJ2-1; D possibly matches TRBD1 or TRBD2 (5 bases each). The V gene's germline CDR1 is PRHDT and CDR2 FYEKMQ (reference sequence). The CDR3 totals 15 residues. V was shortened by 5 bases and J by 0 bases, with 11 bases between the two germline ends. The CDR3 bases are TGTGCCAGCAGCCGCCCCGGGACCTCCTACAATGAGCAGTTCTTC. This encodes CASSRPGTSYNEQFF.

This clonotype has ten or more counts. The genes are TRBV12-3 or TRBV12-4 and TRBJ2-1, with 10 positions matching TRBD1. J was trimmed by 0 bases and V by 10 bases; bases with no gene match: 6. The CDR3 length is 15 residues. CDR3 DNA sequence: TGTGCCACCCAGGACAGGGGGAGCTCCTACAATGAGCAGTTCTTC. This gives the protein CATQDRGSSYNEQFF.

The V call is TRBV5-5, the J call TRBJ2-3, with 12 bases that match TRBD1. J lost 3 bases, V lost 4 bases, and 3 bases had no gene match. The CDR3 is 15 amino acids. Germline CDR1 reads SGHKS; CDR2 reads YYEKEE (reference sequence). This CDR3 reads CASSRGQGATDTQYF. DNA for the CDR3: TGTGCCAGCAGCCGGGGACAGGGGGCGACAGATACGCAGTATTTT.

This clonotype has just a few counts. This may be a read error, as it is one base from a much larger clone. J is TRBJ2-7 and V is TRBV2; 9 bases map to TRBD1. The J call could be wrong; TRBJ2-1 is a better fit for the DNA end. The germline gives CDR1 SNHLY, CDR2 FYNNEI. The CDR3 totals 14 residues. The CDR3 bases are TGTGCCAGCATTCTGGACAGGGGAGCCTACGAGCAGTTCTTC. It translates to CASILDRGAYEQFF.

V usage is TRBV7-6 and J usage is TRBJ2-1, with 13 bases lining up with TRBD2. Germline CDR1 reads SGHVS; CDR2 reads FNYEAQ. V lost 2 bases to trimming and J lost 2 bases; unmatched junction nucleotides: 3. The CDR3 covers 17 residues. The CDR3 here is CASSLILAGGPYNEQFF. The CDR3 region has the DNA TGTGCCAGCAGCTTAATACTAGCGGGAGGGCCCTACAATGAGCAGTTCTTC.

Many counts were recorded for this clonotype. The CDR3 protein is CASSMGLAGGQETQYF. In nucleotides, the CDR3 is TGTGCCAGCAGCATGGGACTAGCGGGAGGGCAAGAGACCCAGTACTTC. V and J are TRBV7-2 and TRBJ2-5; 16 bases line up with TRBD2. This CDR3 contains 16 residues. CDR1 is SGHTA, CDR2 FQGNSA, per germline. With V trimmed by 5 bases and J by 2 bases, 2 bases remained unmatched.

The chain couples TRBV27 to TRBJ1-3; D is undetermined. Trimming took off 5 bases at V and 4 bases at J, with 9 bases between the two ends. The CDR3 contains 13 residues. Germline V lookup: CDR1 MNHEY, CDR2 SMNVEV (reference sequence). CDR3 residues: CASSPLTGNTIYF. The CDR3 DNA reads as TGTGCCAGCAGTCCCTTAACAGGAAACACCATATATTTT.

The J gene is TRBJ1-6, the V gene TRBV28; D not resolved. Trimming stripped 5 bases from V and 6 bases from J, with 14 bases between. Germline V gene sequence: CDR1 MDHEN, CDR2 SYDVKM. The CDR3 spans 15 residues. The CDR3 region is CASSPAGEPNSPLHF. The DNA for the CDR3 is TGTGCCAGCAGTCCCGCTGGGGAGCCTAATTCACCCCTCCACTTT. Complete variable domain (other parts from reference TRBV28 and TRBJ1-6): DVKVTQSSRYLVKRTGEKVFLECVQDMDHENMFWYRQDPGLGLRLIYFSYDVKMKEKGDIPEGYSVSREKKERFSLILESASTNQTSMYLCASSPAGEPNSPLHFGNGTRLTVT.

This clonotype has a count of ten or more. The chain combines TRBV7-2 with TRBJ2-7; 8 bases line up with TRBD1. The germline V gene has CDR1 SGHTA and CDR2 FQGNSA. J gave up 7 bases and V 2 bases, and 13 bases lay outside the gene matches. This CDR3 has 16 amino acids. The CDR3 here is CASSLNTGTGGQEQYF. CDR3 sequence (DNA): TGTGCCAGCAGCTTAAACACCGGGACAGGTGGTCAAGAGCAGTACTTC.

CDR3 residues: CASSQGWSRSLINEQFF. The CDR3 DNA sequence: TGCGCCAGCAGCCAAGGGTGGTCCCGTAGCCTGATCAATGAGCAGTTCTTC. The genes are TRBV4-1 and TRBJ2-1; no reliable D call. In germline, CDR1 is MGHRA, CDR2 YSYEKL. The V end was cut by 1 base, the J end by 6 bases, with 19 bases between. The CDR3 runs 17 residues.

V and J are TRBV2 and TRBJ2-6, with a possible D match to TRBD2 (6 bases). Per germline, CDR1 SNHLY and CDR2 FYNNEI. The CDR3 extends over 17 amino acids. V was shortened by 10 bases and J by 0 bases, with 19 bases between the two germline ends. The CDR3 sequence is CAKDGGSIFSGANVLTF. In DNA, the CDR3 is TGTGCCAAGGACGGGGGAAGCATCTTCTCTGGGGCCAACGTCCTGACTTTC. Full variable domain (remainder filled in from reference TRBV2 and TRBJ2-6): EPEVTQTPSHQVTQMGQEVILRCVPISNHLYFYWYRQILGQKVEFLVSFYNNEISEKSEIFDDQFSVERPDGSNFTLKIRSTKLEDSAMYFCAKDGGSIFSGANVLTFGAGSRLTVL.

This clonotype was recorded at least ten times. This chain connects TRBV27 to TRBJ1-2, with TRBD1 as a possible D gene (5 bases). V was shortened by 2 bases and J by 8 bases, with 15 bases between the two germline ends. This CDR3 is built from 14 residues. The germline V gene has CDR1 MNHEY and CDR2 SMNVEV (reference sequence). CDR3 protein: CASSLDAGFGGYTF. In DNA form, the CDR3 reads TGTGCCAGCAGTTTAGATGCAGGGTTTGGAGGCTACACCTTC.

There are a few counts of this clonotype. This rearrangement joins TRBV7-9 to TRBJ2-7; D remains ambiguous. The CDR3 is 14 amino acids. Trimming shortened V by 3 bases and J by 3 bases, and 12 bases separated the two germline ends. Germline V lookup: CDR1 SEHNR, CDR2 FQNEAQ (reference sequence). For the CDR3, the DNA is TGTGCCAGCAGCTTCGGCGGCTCCCTCTACGAGCAGTACTTC. It translates to CASSFGGSLYEQYF.

This clonotype has a handful of counts. This chain joins TRBV20-1 and TRBJ2-2; 8 nucleotides align to TRBD1. Germline V gene sequence: CDR1 DFQATT, CDR2 SNEGSKA (reference sequence). The CDR3 totals 15 residues. V lost 4 bases and J lost 4; bases outside the gene matches: 8. This chain's CDR3 is CSAIDRGSFTGELFF. The DNA of the CDR3 is TGCAGTGCTATTGACAGGGGAAGTTTCACCGGGGAGCTGTTTTTT.

This clonotype was detected ten times or more. The rearrangement joins TRBV5-1 to TRBJ2-7, with a weak D call TRBD2 (6 bases). The V end lost 6 bases, the J end lost 6 bases, and 16 bases lay between the germline ends. This CDR3 is 13 amino acids long. Germline V gene lookup returns CDR1 SGHRS and CDR2 YFSETQ. This CDR3 is CASNEGGWSEQYF. CDR3 nucleotides: TGCGCCAGCAATGAGGGAGGATGGAGCGAGCAGTACTTC.

The gene calls are TRBV5-1 and TRBJ1-6; 9 positions match TRBD1. In germline, CDR1 is SGHRS, CDR2 YFSETQ. The CDR3 runs to 15 residues. V gave up 7 bases and J gave up 8 bases; unmatched junction bases: 10. CDR3 bases: TGCGCCAGCGCTCGCGGGGGACAGGGTGATTCACCCCTCCACTTT. Amino acid sequence: CASARGGQGDSPLHF. Drawing the rest from reference TRBV5-1 and TRBJ1-6, the complete variable domain is KAGVTQTPRYLIKTRGQQVTLSCSPISGHRSVSWYQQTPGQGLQFLFEYFSETQRNKGNFPGRFSGRQFSNSRSEMNVSTLELGDSALYLCASARGGQGDSPLHFGNGTRLTVT.

V and J are TRBV2 and TRBJ1-2, with D perhaps matching TRBD1 (5 bases). This CDR3 is 16 amino acids long. In germline, CDR1 is SNHLY, CDR2 FYNNEI. V lost 6 bases to trimming and J lost 8 bases, with 25 bases between them. The CDR3, as DNA: TGTGCCAGCAGGGTACCCCCCCGGGACCGGGTGTTGGGCTACACCTTC. This codes for CASRVPPRDRVLGYTF.

The V and J genes are TRBV12-3 or TRBV12-4 and TRBJ1-2, with D perhaps TRBD1 (6 bases). The V end lost 6 bases, the J end lost 0 bases, and 14 bases lay between the germline ends. The CDR3 runs 15 residues. The CDR3 spells CASSFRGFSNYGYTF. The CDR3 nucleotides read TGTGCCAGCAGCTTCAGGGGTTTCTCTAACTATGGCTACACCTTC.

V gene TRBV2 combines with J gene TRBJ1-5, with TRBD1 as a possible D gene (5 bases). Germline assignment: CDR1 SNHLY and CDR2 FYNNEI. The CDR3 loop spans 16 amino acids. V was cut by 4 bases and J by 2 bases, with 15 bases left in between. In DNA form, the CDR3 reads TGTGCCAGCAGTGCTTGGACACTTAGGGGCAATCAGCCCCAGCATTTT. It specifies CASSAWTLRGNQPQHF.